The clone carrying this T cell receptor (beta chain) was seen repeatedly, ten times or more. As yet, its antigen is unknown. A second PCR, run for 7 to 11 cycles, used a sample-barcoded 5' primer plus a J-beta primer mix. A template-switch adaptor that had 12 random nucleotides put a tag on each cDNA molecule. CDR3-containing paired-end reads numbering at least 2.5 million came from each sample. TCRdb re-derived calls from the 5' RACE reads in MiXCR, one entry per CDR3 protein. The sample lists roughly 640,000 distinct CDR3 sequences; under 30% were seen once. CDR3 length: 16 amino acids. V lost 2 bases to trimming and J lost 12 bases; unmatched junction nucleotides: 18. The V gene's germline CDR1 is SGHRS and CDR2 YFSETQ. These data originate in a study of blood T cells in healthy people across ages. Study-wide findings and caveats: Older age went with lower TCR beta diversity per million T cells, in a roughly linear way. It was the long-lived donors that had more naive CD4+ cells and higher diversity than aged donors.

The sequenced sample was blood. The chain joins TRBV5-1 to TRBJ2-7, with 9 bases lining up with TRBD2. The clonotype was recovered from a woman of 80 years or more in good health. CDR3: CASSFSLETSGPTRYF. CDR3 DNA: TGCGCCAGCAGCTTCTCGCTTGAGACTAGCGGTCCGACGCGGTACTTC.